This T cell receptor (beta chain) was captured by sequencing in a study of human T cells and chemical hapten exposure. From the RACE reads, TCRdb called clonotypes with MiXCR, one entry per CDR3 protein. There are 62,000 or so distinct CDR3 sequences in the sample; roughly 11% occur only once, and around 4.8% lies in the top ten. V dropped 8 bases and J dropped 8; count of bases not matched to a gene: 12. Germline V lookup: CDR1 LNHDA, CDR2 SQIVND (reference sequence). The CDR3 has 14 residues. Noted time point: pre-sensitization, week 0. Described treatment: therapeutic diphenylcyclopropenone sensitization with weekly scalp DPC.

The chain uses TRBV19 and TRBJ1-5, with TRBD1 identical over 7 bases. The sequence came from a woman aged 45-60 years with alopecia areata. Some clones in this sample may be carry-over from other donors' samples. The sequencing used whole blood, collected in connection with sensitization to the hapten diphenylcyclopropenone (DPC). CDR3 amino acids: CASDDEGAKEPQHF. The CDR3 coding sequence is TGTGCCAGTGACGATGAGGGGGCGAAGGAGCCCCAGCATTTT.